This T cell receptor beta chain was sequenced in a study of cytomegalovirus exposure and HLA in healthy donors. It was with 60 Vbeta and 13 Jbeta primers that the PCR ran. Profiling relied on immunoSEQ multiplex PCR, and the TCRdb table lists in-frame clones only, not all of them. The sample contains about 200,000 clones, 75% to 90% of which appear only once. V gave up 5 bases and J gave up 1 base; unmatched junction bases: 4. Germline V CDR1 and CDR2: SGHTA, FQGTGA. CDR3 length: 15 residues. Sequencing was done on a sample of PBMCs. The rearrangement links TRBV7-3 to TRBJ2-5, with 10 nucleotides matching TRBD2. This TCR derives from a woman in her thirties or forties in good health and CMV-seronegative. CDR3 amino acids: CASSLGLASQETQYF. The CDR3 DNA reads TGTGCCAGCAGCCTGGGACTAGCGAGCCAAGAGACCCAGTACTTC.